These 11 T cell receptor beta chains were sequenced from one sample in a study of circulating and synovial CD4+ cells in juvenile arthritis (dated by TCRdb to the mid-2010s). The method behind the library was the immunoSEQ multiplex PCR assay. TCRdb's version of the immuneACCESS table is confined to in-frame rearrangements and falls short of the full clone set. An unresolved V gene accounts for under half of the shortfall where checked; the remainder is of unknown origin. For this sample there are 30,000 to 40,000 clones; roughly 96% appear just once. Of the sample, roughly 0.69% falls within the top ten clones. What was sequenced was CD4+ T cells from blood. The receptors shown here come from a human donor with juvenile idiopathic arthritis.

The rearrangement joins TRBV5-4 to TRBJ1-1; D is perhaps TRBD1 (5 bases). Germline values: CDR1 SGHNT, CDR2 YYREEE (reference sequence). Between the trimmed V and J ends, which lost 4 bases and 1 base, there was a span of 14 bases. CDR3 length equals 15 residues. This CDR3 reads CASSPNRGSNTEAFF. The CDR3 DNA is TGTGCCAGCAGCCCGAACCGGGGGTCGAACACTGAAGCTTTCTTT.

This sequence joins TRBV6-5 and TRBJ2-1; no clear D gene. Germline V gene data show CDR1 as MNHEY and CDR2 as SVGAGI. Between the trimmed V and J ends, which lost 6 bases and 8 bases, there was a span of 8 bases. The length of the CDR3 is 11 residues. The CDR3 coding sequence is TGTGCCAGCAGAGTTACTCATGAGCAGTTCTTC. The encoded protein is CASRVTHEQFF.

Worth noting for this clone: The identical CDR3 is also encoded by other nucleotide sequences in the sample. The chain joins TRBV7-8 to TRBJ2-7, with 7 bases identical to TRBD2. This CDR3 region has 13 residues. The V gene end was trimmed by 8 bases and the J gene end by 7 bases; junction bases not matched to a gene: 11. CDR1 SGHVS and CDR2 FQNEAQ come from the germline V gene. The CDR3, as DNA: TGTGCCAGCGGGGAGGGCCTTTTTTGGGAGCAGTACTTC. Protein sequence: CASGEGLFWEQYF. Supplemented by reference TRBV7-8 and TRBJ2-7, the full variable domain reads GAGVSQSPRYKVAKRGQDVALRCDPISGHVSLFWYQQALGQGPEFLTYFQNEAQLDKSGLPSDRFFAERPEGSVSTLKIQRTQQEDSAVYLCASGEGLFWEQYFGPGTRLTVT.

V usage is TRBV2 and J usage is TRBJ2-7; D possibly corresponds to TRBD1 (6 bases). Germline V gene data show CDR1 as SNHLY and CDR2 as FYNNEI. The V gene lost 2 bases and the J gene lost 5 bases, with 16 bases spanning the gap. The CDR3 has 15 residues. The CDR3 is CASSESGTRSNEQYF. The DNA of the CDR3 is TGTGCCAGCAGTGAATCCGGGACACGGTCCAACGAGCAGTACTTC. Full variable domain (missing parts from reference TRBV2 and TRBJ2-7): EPEVTQTPSHQVTQMGQEVILRCVPISNHLYFYWYRQILGQKVEFLVSFYNNEISEKSEIFDDQFSVERPDGSNFTLKIRSTKLEDSAMYFCASSESGTRSNEQYFGPGTRLTVT.

V and J are TRBV29-1 and TRBJ1-1, with D maybe TRBD1 (6 bases). Germline V CDR1 and CDR2: SQVTM, ANQGSEA. CDR3 length: 13 residues. Trimming pared 4 bases from V and 0 bases from J, leaving 9 bases between. CDR3 sequence: CSVVGAVNTEAFF. In DNA form, the CDR3 reads TGCAGCGTTGTGGGGGCCGTGAACACTGAAGCTTTCTTT.

The chain couples TRBV2 to TRBJ2-5; 7 nucleotides align to TRBD2. The CDR3 loop spans 16 amino acids. In germline, CDR1 is SNHLY, CDR2 FYNNEI. V was clipped by 3 bases and J by 1 base; unmatched bases: 8. The CDR3 loop reads CASSDGGNRFQETQYF. The CDR3, as DNA: TGTGCCAGCAGTGACGGGGGGAACCGATTCCAAGAGACCCAGTACTTC.

This sequence joins TRBV6-1 and TRBJ2-1; 13 nucleotides agree with TRBD2. V lost 0 bases and J lost 0; bases outside the gene matches: 14. Germline CDR1 reads MNHNS; CDR2 reads SASEGT. CDR3 length: 22 residues. The DNA for the CDR3 is TGTGCCAGCAGTGAAGCGCTTCCCCGGACTAGCGGGGGCCTCAGCTCCTACAATGAGCAGTTCTTC. Protein sequence: CASSEALPRTSGGLSSYNEQFF.

The gene calls are TRBV5-1 and TRBJ1-2, with 7 bases aligning to TRBD1. This CDR3 spans 14 amino acids. The germline gives CDR1 SGHRS, CDR2 YFSETQ. The ends lost 4 bases at V and 1 base at J; junction bases unmatched: 4. The DNA of the CDR3 is TGCGCCAGCAGCACGCGGGACAGTAACTATGGCTACACCTTC. This encodes CASSTRDSNYGYTF.

The chain links TRBV28 to TRBJ2-7; D may be TRBD2 (6 bases). The V end was cut by 3 bases, the J end by 3 bases, with 18 bases between. The CDR3 spans 16 residues. Germline CDR1 MDHEN, CDR2 SYDVKM. CDR3 loop: CASSFPLAGLNYEQYF. In nucleotides, the CDR3 is TGTGCCAGCAGTTTCCCCCTGGCGGGGCTCAACTACGAGCAGTACTTC.

This clone was picked up one time. The gene calls are TRBV9 and TRBJ2-7; 7 nucleotides line up with TRBD2. Germline CDR1 and CDR2: SGDLS and YYNGEE. CDR3 length: 13 residues. The junction had 3 bases not matched to a gene; V was cut back by 1 base and J by 5 bases. The chain's CDR3 is CASSVNAGDEQYF. For the CDR3, the DNA is TGTGCCAGCAGCGTAAACGCGGGAGACGAGCAGTACTTC. Variable domain in full (rest from reference TRBV9 and TRBJ2-7): DSGVTQTPKHLITATGQRVTLRCSPRSGDLSVYWYQQSLDQGLQFLIQYYNGEERAKGNILERFSAQQFPDLHSELNLSSLELGDSALYFCASSVNAGDEQYFGPGTRLTVT.

This clone has only one observation. This rearrangement joins TRBV10-1 to TRBJ2-5, with D perhaps matching TRBD2 (6 bases). Trimming shortened V by 2 bases and J by 1 base, and 26 bases separated the two germline ends. CDR1 is WNHNN, CDR2 SYGVQD, per germline (reference sequence). The CDR3 has 20 residues. For the CDR3, the DNA is TGCGCCAGCAGTGAGCCCAGATTTACGTCGGGACTCTTACTCCAAGAGACCCAGTACTTC. Residues: CASSEPRFTSGLLLQETQYF.